Listed here are 30 T cell receptor beta chains from one sample, sequenced in a study of blood T cell repertoires in COVID-19 (dated by TCRdb to the early 2020s). To prepare the library, the immunoSEQ multiplex PCR assay was applied. TCRdb stores this immuneACCESS table with in-frame sequences only. Part of the clones is absent; in the studies checked, under half of the shortfall reflects unresolved V genes, and no reason is known for the rest. A total of approximately 100,000 clones appear in this sample, about four fifths of them only once. Roughly a tenth of the sample belongs to the ten largest clones. The sample comprised peripheral blood. The receptors were sampled from a human donor in a cohort sampled during active COVID-19.

The V call is TRBV5-5, the J call TRBJ1-6; no firm D call. Germline values: CDR1 SGHKS, CDR2 YYEKEE (reference sequence). This CDR3 region has 12 residues. Trimming took 1 base from V and 11 from J, leaving 7 bases between them. Written as DNA, the CDR3 is TGTGCCAGCAGCTTGCCGAGCACACCCCTCCACTTT. As protein: CASSLPSTPLHF. The whole variable domain, remainder taken from reference TRBV5-5 and TRBJ1-6, is DAGVTQSPTHLIKTRGQQVTLRCSPISGHKSVSWYQQVLGQGPQFIFQYYEKEERGRGNFPDRFSARQFPNYSSELNVNALLLGDSALYLCASSLPSTPLHFGNGTRLTVT.

The rearrangement links TRBV6-1 to TRBJ2-1; 11 positions match TRBD2. V gave up 3 bases and J gave up 8 bases; unmatched junction bases: 15. Germline CDR1 reads MNHNS; CDR2 reads SASEGT. CDR3 length: 18 amino acids. The CDR3 loop is CASSEGLAVMILVDEQFF. DNA for the CDR3: TGTGCCAGCAGTGAGGGACTAGCGGTGATGATATTAGTGGATGAGCAGTTCTTC.

The V call is TRBV19, the J call TRBJ2-5; D remains ambiguous. The CDR3 covers 13 residues. Germline CDR1 is LNHDA and CDR2 is SQIVND (reference sequence). V lost 5 bases, J lost 1 base, and 8 bases lay in between. The CDR3 sequence is CASSPRFQETQYF. CDR3 nucleotide sequence: TGTGCCAGTAGTCCCCGGTTCCAAGAGACCCAGTACTTC. The entire variable domain, with the rest obtained from reference TRBV19 and TRBJ2-5, is as follows: DGGITQSPKYLFRKEGQNVTLSCEQNLNHDAMYWYRQDPGQGLRLIYYSQIVNDFQKGDIAEGYSVSREKKESFPLTVTSAQKNPTAFYLCASSPRFQETQYFGPGTRLLVL.

The chain carries TRBV7-9 and TRBJ2-6; 11 bases match TRBD2. V shed 5 bases, J shed 4 bases, and the junction held 7 bases outside the gene matches. The CDR3 runs 17 residues. Per the germline V gene, CDR1 is SEHNR and CDR2 is FQNEAQ (reference sequence). Here the CDR3 DNA reads TGTGCCAGCAGCACTATAGCGGGAGGGTCCGGGGCCAACGTCCTGACTTTC. Residues: CASSTIAGGSGANVLTF.

This sequence joins TRBV19 and TRBJ2-5; a weak D match, TRBD1 (5 bases). The germline V gene encodes CDR1 LNHDA and CDR2 SQIVND (reference sequence). CDR3 length: 14 residues. V was shortened by 2 bases and J by 5 bases, with 12 bases between the two germline ends. In DNA, the CDR3 is TGTGCCAGTAGTATACGAGGCAGGGATGAGACCCAGTACTTC. Translation: CASSIRGRDETQYF.

The chain combines TRBV18 with TRBJ1-2; 7 bases match TRBD1. The germline V gene encodes CDR1 KGHSH and CDR2 LQKENI. This CDR3 spans 17 amino acids. V shed 0 bases, J shed 6 bases, and the junction held 13 bases outside the gene matches. DNA of the CDR3: TGTGCCAGCTCACCACCCCCGGACAGGTTGCTGGTAGATGGCTACACCTTC. Residues: CASSPPPDRLLVDGYTF.

This sequence joins TRBV5-1 and TRBJ2-3; D unclear. Germline V gene data show CDR1 as SGHRS and CDR2 as YFSETQ. This CDR3 has 14 amino acids. The V gene lost 3 bases and the J gene lost 4 bases, with 12 bases spanning the gap. CDR3: CASSSPGGPDTQYF. The CDR3 DNA follows: TGCGCCAGCAGCTCTCCCGGCGGCCCAGATACGCAGTATTTT.

This chain links TRBV2 with TRBJ2-7; tentatively, D is TRBD1 (6 bases). Looked up from germline, CDR1 is SNHLY and CDR2 is FYNNEI. This CDR3 spans 17 amino acids. With 8 bases removed from V and 3 bases from J, the gap between germline ends came to 26 bases. The CDR3 sequence is CASQEQIYRVRSYEQYF. The CDR3, as DNA: TGTGCCAGCCAAGAGCAAATTTACAGGGTAAGAAGCTACGAGCAGTACTTC.

This chain joins TRBV30 and TRBJ1-1; a possible D gene is TRBD1 (5 bases). The germline V gene encodes CDR1 GTSNPN and CDR2 SVGIG (reference sequence). The CDR3 extends over 11 amino acids. V was shortened by 4 bases and J by 3 bases, with 6 bases between the two germline ends. The CDR3 is CAWTGYTEAFF. The CDR3 DNA is TGTGCCTGGACAGGGTACACTGAAGCTTTCTTT. Supplemented by reference TRBV30 and TRBJ1-1, the full variable domain reads SQTIHQWPATLVQPVGSPLSLECTVEGTSNPNLYWYRQAAGRGLQLLFYSVGIGQISSEVPQNLSASRPQDRQFILSSKKLLLSDSGFYLCAWTGYTEAFFGQGTRLTVV.

This clone came up a few times. V usage is TRBV5-6 and J usage is TRBJ1-5; possible D gene TRBD1, 6 bases. CDR3 length equals 16 residues. Trimming removed 3 bases at V and 2 bases at J, with 15 bases between. Germline V gives CDR1 SGHDT, CDR2 YYEEEE. CDR3 DNA: TGTGCCAGCAGCTGGGGTGCGGGGGGCGGCAATCAGCCCCAGCATTTT. Encoded protein: CASSWGAGGGNQPQHF.

V gene TRBV11-3 combines with J gene TRBJ1-1, with D uncertain. The V end was cut by 2 bases, the J end by 2 bases, with 6 bases between. Germline-derived CDR1 and CDR2 are SGHNT and YENEEA. The CDR3 length is 13 residues. CDR3 DNA: TGTGCCAGCAGCTTAACGGTAAACACTGAAGCTTTCTTT. It specifies CASSLTVNTEAFF.

The chain recombines TRBV11-3 with TRBJ1-4; 10 bases are a match to TRBD1. The CDR3 extends over 15 amino acids. The germline V gene has CDR1 SGHNT and CDR2 YENEEA. The V gene end was trimmed by 5 bases and the J gene end by 6 bases; junction bases not matched to a gene: 6. CDR3 in amino acids: CASSRTGTGDEKLFF. The CDR3 bases are TGTGCCAGCAGCCGAACCGGGACAGGGGATGAAAAACTGTTTTTT.

This clone has just one count. The CDR3 region is CASSTGYTEAFF. DNA of the CDR3: TGTGCCAGTAGTACAGGATACACTGAAGCTTTCTTT. This chain connects TRBV19 to TRBJ1-1, with D hard to call. Germline CDR1 is LNHDA and CDR2 is SQIVND (reference sequence). This CDR3 has 12 residues. V was pared by 4 bases and J by 3 bases, with 6 bases between.

This clone came up a few times. The J gene is TRBJ2-2, the V gene TRBV7-9; 7 bases line up with TRBD1. The CDR3 runs 17 residues. Germline trimming cut 1 base from V and 0 bases from J; bases unmatched to any gene: 5. Germline CDR1 SEHNR, CDR2 FQNEAQ (reference sequence). The CDR3 loop is CASSLDKGGANTGELFF. The CDR3 DNA sequence: TGTGCCAGCAGCTTAGATAAAGGGGGCGCGAACACCGGGGAGCTGTTTTTT.

A few counts support this clone. The J gene is TRBJ1-6, the V gene TRBV28; no reliable D call. V gave up 4 bases and J gave up 6 bases, with 16 bases separating them. The CDR3 has 16 residues. Germline V gene sequence: CDR1 MDHEN, CDR2 SYDVKM. CDR3 protein: CASSSYLAASNSPLHF. CDR3 in DNA: TGTGCCAGCAGTTCTTACCTCGCGGCTTCTAATTCACCCCTCCACTTT.

The rearrangement joins TRBV9 to TRBJ1-2, with D unclear. Between the trimmed V and J ends, which lost 4 bases and 0 bases, there was a span of 10 bases. The CDR3 spans 14 residues. The germline CDR1 and CDR2 sequences are SGDLS and YYNGEE. Here the CDR3 reads CASSSEPANYGYTF. The CDR3 region has the DNA TGTGCCAGCAGCTCCGAGCCCGCTAACTATGGCTACACCTTC. Combining the CDR3 with reference TRBV9 and TRBJ1-2 gives the whole variable domain DSGVTQTPKHLITATGQRVTLRCSPRSGDLSVYWYQQSLDQGLQFLIQYYNGEERAKGNILERFSAQQFPDLHSELNLSSLELGDSALYFCASSSEPANYGYTFGSGTRLTVV.

The chain is built from TRBV6-6 and TRBJ1-6, with a tentative D call TRBD1 (5 bases). V shed 2 bases and J shed 3 bases, with 11 bases lying between them. Germline V gives CDR1 MNHNY, CDR2 SVGAGI (reference sequence). The CDR3 extends over 16 amino acids. CDR3 in amino acids: CASSYSPQDYNSPLHF. CDR3 bases: TGTGCCAGCAGTTACAGTCCACAGGACTATAATTCACCCCTCCACTTT.

DNA for the CDR3: TGTGCCAGCAGTGAAACCCGGACGGGACAAGAGACCCAGTACTTC. This sequence encodes CASSETRTGQETQYF. The gene calls are TRBV6-1 and TRBJ2-5, with D possibly TRBD2 on 5 matching bases. The germline V and J ends were trimmed by 2 bases and 2 bases, with 12 bases remaining between them. CDR3 length: 15 amino acids. CDR1 is MNHNS, CDR2 SASEGT, per germline.

V usage is TRBV7-9 and J usage is TRBJ1-4; no reliable D call. V lost 0 bases, J lost 5 bases, and 10 bases lay in between. Germline CDR1 SEHNR, CDR2 FQNEAQ (reference sequence). The CDR3 has 15 amino acids. The chain's CDR3 is CASSLAAGLNEKLFF. DNA for the CDR3: TGTGCCAGCAGCTTAGCGGCTGGACTGAATGAAAAACTGTTTTTT.

The chain is built from TRBV5-1 and TRBJ1-6, with 8 bases matching TRBD1. The CDR3 runs to 17 residues. Germline lookup yields CDR1 SGHRS and CDR2 YFSETQ. The ends lost 4 bases at V and 9 bases at J; junction bases unmatched: 15. CDR3 amino acids: CASSRGAGGATGSPLHF. The CDR3 DNA reads as TGCGCCAGCAGCCGGGGCGCAGGGGGCGCGACAGGTTCACCCCTCCACTTT.

V usage is TRBV28 and J usage is TRBJ2-7; TRBD1 matches at 10 bases. Germline V gene sequence: CDR1 MDHEN, CDR2 SYDVKM. The CDR3 runs 16 residues. With 3 bases clipped from V and 3 bases from J, the junction kept 8 bases outside the gene matches. CDR3 in DNA: TGTGCCAGCAGTTTCCCCCCGACAGGGGGCTTCTACGAGCAGTACTTC. Translating it yields CASSFPPTGGFYEQYF.

This chain joins TRBV11-3 and TRBJ2-7, with 13 nucleotides matching TRBD2. The CDR3 totals 16 residues. Trimming cost V 5 bases and J 4 bases; bases outside gene matches: 8. Germline V lookup: CDR1 SGHNT, CDR2 YENEEA. This CDR3 is CASSKTSGGVRYEQYF. CDR3 coding DNA: TGTGCCAGCAGCAAAACTAGCGGGGGGGTACGATACGAGCAGTACTTC.

The chain combines TRBV18 with TRBJ2-7; TRBD1 might be the D (6 bases). The CDR3 covers 13 residues. Trimming left V 6 bases short and J 1 base short, with 10 bases between. Germline V lookup: CDR1 KGHSH, CDR2 LQKENI. CDR3 region: CASSVGQSYEQYF. Written as DNA, the CDR3 is TGTGCCAGCTCGGTCGGACAGTCCTACGAGCAGTACTTC.

V is TRBV28 and J is TRBJ1-6; 7 bases line up with TRBD1. In germline, CDR1 is MDHEN, CDR2 SYDVKM. The trim removed 2 bases at V and 2 bases at J, leaving 3 bases unmatched. This CDR3 is 16 amino acids long. CDR3 DNA sequence: TGTGCCAGCAGTTTACCCGGGACAGCCTATAATTCACCCCTCCACTTT. It codes for CASSLPGTAYNSPLHF.

The rearrangement links TRBV13 to TRBJ1-1; 7 positions agree with TRBD1. Germline V gene sequence: CDR1 PRHDT, CDR2 FYEKMQ (reference sequence). V lost 2 bases, J lost 1 base, and 4 bases stayed unmatched. This CDR3 is 15 amino acids long. The CDR3 sequence is CASSLRYRGNTEAFF. CDR3 DNA sequence: TGTGCCAGCAGCTTACGGTACAGGGGGAACACTGAAGCTTTCTTT.

CDR3 DNA: TGTGCCAGCAGCCAAGGGCCGGTTAGCGGGATAAACATTCAGTACTTC. Residues: CASSQGPVSGINIQYF. This chain uses TRBV3-1 (or the pseudogene TRBV3-2) with TRBJ2-4; 8 positions match TRBD2. The CDR3 runs to 16 residues. The V gene's germline CDR1 is LGHDT and CDR2 YNNKEL (reference sequence). The V gene end was trimmed by 1 base and the J gene end by 6 bases; junction bases not matched to a gene: 8.

The J gene is TRBJ1-2, the V gene TRBV5-1; D is undetermined. V lost 5 bases and J lost 7, with 12 bases in between. Germline V lookup: CDR1 SGHRS, CDR2 YFSETQ. This CDR3 spans 12 amino acids. The CDR3: CASRYDTGGYTF. DNA of the CDR3: TGCGCCAGCAGATATGACACTGGTGGCTACACCTTC.

This clone was counted only a few times. This chain uses TRBV5-4 with TRBJ1-6, with 8 bases matching TRBD1. The CDR3 sequence is 15 residues long. J lost 9 bases, V lost 5 bases, and 10 bases had no gene match. Looked up from germline, CDR1 is SGHNT and CDR2 is YYREEE (reference sequence). CDR3 residues: CASSTGGYGFSPLHF. CDR3 bases: TGTGCCAGCAGTACAGGGGGATACGGCTTTTCACCCCTCCACTTT.

This sequence joins TRBV6-6 and TRBJ2-7, with 11 bases identical to TRBD2. The CDR3 loop spans 16 amino acids. The germline V gene has CDR1 MNHNY and CDR2 SVGAGI (reference sequence). V lost 5 bases to trimming and J lost 3 bases; unmatched junction nucleotides: 9. The CDR3 protein is CASSGGTSGGIYEQYF. The CDR3 coding sequence is TGTGCCAGCAGTGGCGGGACTAGCGGAGGGATCTACGAGCAGTACTTC.

The gene calls are TRBV6-5 and TRBJ2-1; D is perhaps TRBD2 (6 bases). CDR3 length: 14 amino acids. Germline V gene sequence: CDR1 MNHEY, CDR2 SVGAGI. The V end was cut by 0 bases, the J end by 4 bases, with 7 bases between. CDR3 amino acids: CASSYSGRYNEQFF. The CDR3 DNA follows: TGTGCCAGCAGTTACTCAGGGAGGTACAATGAGCAGTTCTTC.